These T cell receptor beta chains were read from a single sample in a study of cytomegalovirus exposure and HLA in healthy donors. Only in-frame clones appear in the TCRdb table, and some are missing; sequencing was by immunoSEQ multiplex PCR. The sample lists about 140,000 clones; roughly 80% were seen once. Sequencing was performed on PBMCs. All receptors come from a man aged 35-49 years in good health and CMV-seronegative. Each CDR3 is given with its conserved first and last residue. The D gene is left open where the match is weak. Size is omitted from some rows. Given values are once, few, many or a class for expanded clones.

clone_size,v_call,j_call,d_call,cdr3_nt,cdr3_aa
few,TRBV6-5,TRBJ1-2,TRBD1,TGTGCCAGCTATCGACTCGGACAGGAGTATGGCTACACCTTC,CASYRLGQEYGYTF
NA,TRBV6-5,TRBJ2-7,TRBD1,TGTGCCAGCAGTTCCCCCGACAGGGCTACCTACGAGCAGTACTTC,CASSSPDRATYEQYF
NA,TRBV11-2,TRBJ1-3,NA,TGTGCCAGCAGCTTAGCGGGGGGCCCCAGATCTGGAAACACCATATATTTT,CASSLAGGPRSGNTIYF
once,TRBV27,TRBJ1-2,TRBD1,TGTGCCAGCAGTTCTCGGACCAGGGGGAACTATGGCTACACCTTC,CASSSRTRGNYGYTF
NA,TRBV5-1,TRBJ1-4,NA,TGCGCCAGCAGCAGGGGCCTTGCAACTAATGAAAAACTGTTTTTT,CASSRGLATNEKLFF
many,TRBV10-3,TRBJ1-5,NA,TGTGCCATCAGTGGCGGAGGCGATAGCAATCAGCCCCAGCATTTT,CAISGGGDSNQPQHF
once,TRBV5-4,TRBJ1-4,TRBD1,TGTGCCAGCAGCCTAGACAGGGGGCTAGGGGAAAAACTGTTTTTT,CASSLDRGLGEKLFF
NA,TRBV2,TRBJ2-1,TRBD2,TGTGCCAGCAGTCCAGCGGGGGCCTACAATGAGCAGTTCTTC,CASSPAGAYNEQFF
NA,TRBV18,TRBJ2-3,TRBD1,TGTGCCAGCTCACCACCGAGACAGGGGGGGTTCACAGATACGCAGTATTTT,CASSPPRQGGFTDTQYF
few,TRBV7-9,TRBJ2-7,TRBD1,TGTGCCAGCAGCTTAGACATTCCGCGACAGGGGGCGACCTACGAGCAGTACTTC,CASSLDIPRQGATYEQYF
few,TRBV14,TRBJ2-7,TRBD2,TGTGCCAGCAGCCAGGGGACTAGCGGGGGGACCTTCTACGAGCAGTACTTC,CASSQGTSGGTFYEQYF
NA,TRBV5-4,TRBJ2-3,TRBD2,TGTGCCAGCAGCCCCGCAGCGGGGGAAGATACGCAGTATTTT,CASSPAAGEDTQYF
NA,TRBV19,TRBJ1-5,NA,TGTGCCAGTAGTCCAACTTCCGGGGTCAATCAGCCCCAGCATTTT,CASSPTSGVNQPQHF
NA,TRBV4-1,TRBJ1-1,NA,TGCGCCAGCAGCCAAGAAGTCGGTGAAGCTTTCTTT,CASSQEVGEAFF
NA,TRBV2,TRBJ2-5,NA,TGTGCCAGCAGTGAATGGCAGACTGAGGCCCAGTACTTC,CASSEWQTEAQYF
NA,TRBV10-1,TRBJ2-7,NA,TGCGCCAGCACCCAGACACAAATCTCCTACGAGCAGTACTTC,CASTQTQISYEQYF
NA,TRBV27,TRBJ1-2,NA,TGTGCCAGCAGTTTTCGGGGTAAGGGCTACACCTTC,CASSFRGKGYTF
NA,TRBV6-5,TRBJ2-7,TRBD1,TGTGCCAGCGGAAGGGGAGACAGGGTTTACGAGCAGTACTTC,CASGRGDRVYEQYF
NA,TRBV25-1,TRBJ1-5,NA,TGTGCCAGCAGTGACCGGAATCAGCCCCAGCATTTT,CASSDRNQPQHF
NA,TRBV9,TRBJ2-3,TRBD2,TGTGCCAGCAGCGTAGGGGTCCCTCTACTAGCGGGGTATGCAGATACGCAGTATTTT,CASSVGVPLLAGYADTQYF
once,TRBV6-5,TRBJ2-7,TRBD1,TGTGCCAGCCTACCCGGGACAGGGTCCTACGAGCAGTACTTC,CASLPGTGSYEQYF
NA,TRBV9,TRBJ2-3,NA,TGTGCCAGCAGCGTAGTGGCGGCTACCACAGATACGCAGTATTTT,CASSVVAATTDTQYF
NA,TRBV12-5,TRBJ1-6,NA,TGTGCTAGTGGTTCCGACAGGTCCTATAATTCACCCCTCCACTTT,CASGSDRSYNSPLHF
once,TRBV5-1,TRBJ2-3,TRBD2,TGCGCCATCCTCGCGAGGCGGGGGGAGCGTGGAGATACGCAGTATTTT,CAILARRGERGDTQYF
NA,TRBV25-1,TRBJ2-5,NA,TGTGCCAGCAGTGTAGGAGGCCAAGGGACCCAGTACTTC,CASSVGGQGTQYF
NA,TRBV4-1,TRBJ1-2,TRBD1,TGCGCCAGCAGCCAAGAGACAGGGGCTAACTATGGCTACACCTTC,CASSQETGANYGYTF
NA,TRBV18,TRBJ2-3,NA,TGTGCCAGCTCACCTATTTATGAGACAGATACGCAGTATTTT,CASSPIYETDTQYF
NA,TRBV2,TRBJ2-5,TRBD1,TGTGCCAGCAGGGGGACAGTTTCCGGTGAGACCCAGTACTTC,CASRGTVSGETQYF
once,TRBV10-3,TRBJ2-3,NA,TGTGCCATCAGTGGATCAAAACGGGGGGCGATTACAGATACGCAGTATTTT,CAISGSKRGAITDTQYF
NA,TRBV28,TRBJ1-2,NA,TGTGCCAGCACTAACCTCCGGACAGCCAACTATGGCTACACCTTC,CASTNLRTANYGYTF